This passage covers 14 T cell receptor beta chains from one sample sequenced in a study of cytomegalovirus exposure and HLA in healthy donors. Primers included in the PCR were 60 Vbeta and 13 Jbeta primers. Here immunoSEQ multiplex PCR was the method, and the copy in TCRdb shows in-frame clones only, minus some. The table records 85,000 to 90,000 clones, roughly three quarters of them present only once. Sequencing was done on a sample of PBMCs. All receptors come from a man aged 25-40 years in good health and CMV-seronegative.

The rearrangement joins TRBV7-8 to TRBJ1-2, with 7 bases lining up with TRBD1. This CDR3 contains 14 residues. Germline values: CDR1 SGHVS, CDR2 FQNEAQ. J gave up 4 bases and V 5 bases, and 7 bases lay outside the gene matches. The DNA for the CDR3 is TGTGCCAGCAGCCCCCGGGACAGCAGCTATGGCTACACCTTC. Translation: CASSPRDSSYGYTF. Complete variable domain (other parts from reference TRBV7-8 and TRBJ1-2): GAGVSQSPRYKVAKRGQDVALRCDPISGHVSLFWYQQALGQGPEFLTYFQNEAQLDKSGLPSDRFFAERPEGSVSTLKIQRTQQEDSAVYLCASSPRDSSYGYTFGSGTRLTVV.

The rearrangement links TRBV10-1 to TRBJ1-3, with D tentatively TRBD1 (5 bases). CDR1 and CDR2 (germline): WNHNN, SYGVQD (reference sequence). This CDR3 contains 13 residues. Trimming took off 3 bases at V and 7 bases at J, with 10 bases between the two ends. CDR3 nucleotide sequence: TGCGCCAGCAGTGACCCTCCAGGGAACACCATATATTTT. Its translation is CASSDPPGNTIYF.

The table lists this clone with a count of one. The CDR3 here is CASSSIPGGSPLHF. Here the CDR3 DNA reads TGTGCCAGCAGTTCGATACCAGGGGGATCACCCCTCCACTTT. V usage is TRBV28 and J usage is TRBJ1-6; 7 nucleotides agree with TRBD1. V shed 4 bases and J 10 bases; nucleotides not matched to a gene: 7. CDR1 and CDR2 from the germline V gene are MDHEN and SYDVKM. The CDR3 spans 14 residues.

The chain is built from TRBV7-7 and TRBJ1-4; D may be TRBD1 (5 bases). CDR1 SSHAT and CDR2 FNYEAQ come from the germline V gene (reference sequence). Trimming removed 1 base from V and 0 bases from J, with 9 bases in between. The CDR3 spans 16 residues. The CDR3 DNA follows: TGTGCCAGCAGCTTAGAAACACAGGCAACTAATGAAAAACTGTTTTTT. Protein: CASSLETQATNEKLFF.

The rearrangement uses TRBV27 and TRBJ2-2; D is perhaps TRBD1 (6 bases). With 5 bases removed from V and 0 bases from J, the gap between germline ends came to 10 bases. CDR1 is MNHEY and CDR2 is SMNVEV in the germline V gene (reference sequence). The CDR3 runs to 15 residues. In nucleotides, the CDR3 is TGTGCCAGCAGTATTACAGGGACGAACACCGGGGAGCTGTTTTTT. It translates to CASSITGTNTGELFF.

The rearrangement uses TRBV9 and TRBJ1-5, with D perhaps matching TRBD1 (6 bases). This CDR3 contains 15 residues. Per the germline V gene, CDR1 is SGDLS and CDR2 is YYNGEE. V was cut by 0 bases and J by 5 bases, with 12 bases left in between. The CDR3 is CASSVVVRGDQPQHF. DNA of the CDR3: TGTGCCAGCAGCGTAGTGGTCAGGGGTGATCAGCCCCAGCATTTT.

The chain is built from TRBV6-4 and TRBJ2-1, with 8 positions matching TRBD1. The CDR3 spans 15 residues. From germline, CDR1 is MRHNA and CDR2 SNTAGT. The junction had 8 bases not matched to a gene; V was cut back by 3 bases and J by 7 bases. CDR3 sequence reads: CASSDETGALNEQFF. The CDR3 region has the DNA TGTGCCAGCAGTGATGAGACAGGGGCCCTTAATGAGCAGTTCTTC.

This clone appeared a single time. V gene TRBV7-6 combines with J gene TRBJ2-3; 10 positions match TRBD1. V lost 5 bases and J lost 3; bases outside the gene matches: 5. Germline CDR1 SGHVS, CDR2 FNYEAQ. This CDR3 has 15 amino acids. CDR3 protein: CASSPGQGMTDTQYF. The CDR3 DNA sequence: TGTGCCAGCAGCCCGGGACAGGGGATGACAGATACGCAGTATTTT.

In DNA form, the CDR3 reads TGTGCCAGCAGCGATCCGGGACAGGGCAGTCAGCCCCAGCATTTT. Residues: CASSDPGQGSQPQHF. The chain joins TRBV6-6 to TRBJ1-5; TRBD1 matches at 9 bases. Trimming took 6 bases from V and 6 from J; bases not matched to a gene: 9. The CDR3 runs to 15 residues. The germline V gene encodes CDR1 MNHNY and CDR2 SVGAGI (reference sequence).

The rearrangement joins TRBV7-2 to TRBJ2-2; a weak D match, TRBD1 (5 bases). Germline values: CDR1 SGHTA, CDR2 FQGNSA. The length of the CDR3 is 13 residues. The ends were cut back, 3 bases at V and 7 bases at J, with 9 bases in the middle. This CDR3 is CASSFHQGGELFF. The CDR3 DNA is TGTGCCAGCAGCTTCCACCAGGGCGGGGAGCTGTTTTTT.

In this sample, this clone turned up once. V gene TRBV5-4 combines with J gene TRBJ2-3; 8 bases are a match to TRBD1. Germline-derived CDR1 and CDR2 are SGHNT and YYREEE (reference sequence). Unmatched junction bases numbered 7, after V lost 3 bases and J lost 1 base. CDR3 length: 16 amino acids. CDR3 sequence reads: CASSSRTGYGTDTQYF. Here the CDR3 DNA reads TGTGCCAGCAGCTCCCGGACAGGGTACGGCACAGATACGCAGTATTTT. The variable domain in full, completed from reference TRBV5-4 and TRBJ2-3, reads ETGVTQSPTHLIKTRGQQVTLRCSSQSGHNTVSWYQQALGQGPQFIFQYYREEENGRGNFPPRFSGLQFPNYSSELNVNALELDDSALYLCASSSRTGYGTDTQYFGPGTRLTVL.

Points on this clone: Other DNA sequences from this sample encode an identical CDR3 as well. The chain is built from TRBV10-3 and TRBJ1-6; TRBD1 matches at 7 bases. The V segment lost 4 bases and the J segment 0 bases; nucleotides outside the gene matches: 6. CDR1 ENHRY and CDR2 SYGVKD come from the germline V gene. CDR3 size: 17 residues. In nucleotides, the CDR3 is TGTGCCATCAGTGCCGGGACAGCCTACTCCTATAATTCACCCCTCCACTTT. Translation gives CAISAGTAYSYNSPLHF.

The chain couples TRBV10-2 to TRBJ1-6; 9 bases map to TRBD1. CDR3 size: 12 residues. Losses at the gene ends were 5 bases for V and 14 bases for J; bases not matched to a gene: 4. CDR1 WSHSY and CDR2 SAAADI come from the germline V gene. The CDR3 sequence: CASSSDRGTLHF. In DNA, the CDR3 is TGCGCCAGCAGTTCGGACAGGGGCACCCTCCACTTT.

This clone has a handful of counts. The chain uses TRBV5-1 and TRBJ2-1; TRBD2 matches at 10 bases. In germline, CDR1 is SGHRS, CDR2 YFSETQ. The CDR3 spans 15 residues. V gave up 1 base and J gave up 12 bases; unmatched junction bases: 10. The CDR3 region has the DNA TGCGCCAGCAGCTTGATAGCGGGGGGCCTCGGGGGGCAGTTCTTC. The encoded protein is CASSLIAGGLGGQFF.